Listed below are T cell receptor beta chains from one sample, sequenced in a study of blood T cell repertoires in COVID-19. Assay used: immunoSEQ multiplex PCR; TCRdb lists only in-frame clones, some missing. Of about 150,000 clones in the sample, about 89% were seen once. The sequencing input was peripheral blood. The receptors here all came from a man between 60 and 70 years old with active or convalescent COVID-19. CDR3s include the opening cysteine and the closing phenylalanine or tryptophan. The order of the fields is J gene, V gene, CDR3 protein.

>TRBJ1-1|TRBV19
CASSPPLTGLAFF
>TRBJ2-1|TRBV28
CASSLGAEQFF
>TRBJ1-2|TRBV24-1
CATSDGSRMFNGYTF
>TRBJ2-1|TRBV29-1
CSALPSGRAYDEQFF
>TRBJ1-5|TRBV18
CASSTGTGGNQPQHF
>TRBJ1-3|TRBV4-2
CASSPDSGNSGNTIYF
>TRBJ2-3|TRBV6-5
CASSSRTSNTVGTQYF
>TRBJ2-5|TRBV5-1
CASSMALLAGGRQETQYF
>TRBJ2-5|TRBV18
CASSRQGLQETQYF
>TRBJ1-2|TRBV6-5
CASRGDRGYGYTF
>TRBJ1-5|TRBV7-8
CASSAGAGGQPQHF
>TRBJ1-2|TRBV28
CASSSHDRSNYGYTF
>TRBJ1-1|TRBV6-1
CASSEMDTMNTEAFF
>TRBJ2-1|TRBV27
CASRVVSGGDYNEQFF
>TRBJ1-1|TRBV2
CASRQGIGTEAFF
>TRBJ2-1|TRBV7-9
CASSPRQMLADEQFF
>TRBJ1-1|TRBV28
CASTQVGQGALTFF
>TRBJ2-1|TRBV9
CASSVTDYNEQFF
>TRBJ2-3|TRBV9
CASSFGTGMTDTQYF
>TRBJ2-6|TRBV9
CASSVNPGGANVLTF
>TRBJ2-5|TRBV19
CASREGGPLETQYF
>TRBJ2-5|TRBV27
CASSTRTGSTGETQYF
>TRBJ1-1|TRBV28
CASINGGRTEAFF